The text below deals with one T cell receptor beta chain. Germline-derived CDR1 and CDR2 are MNHEY and SMNVEV (reference sequence). This CDR3 comprises 18 residues. With 5 bases clipped from V and 5 bases from J, the junction kept 10 bases outside the gene matches. Authors' processing steps: Cell counts per sample came from amplifying reference gene primers. TCRdb keeps only in-frame clones here, not all; method: immunoSEQ multiplex PCR. V and J calls and clone size come straight from that table; D and trimming were deduced from the DNA. The table shows fewer than 400,000 clones, with more than 75% occurring only once. The data were taken from a study of blood T cell repertoires in COVID-19. Study-level information: Acute-phase and convalescent COVID-19 samples originated in the United States, Italy and Spain. From T cells, B-cell-depleted T cells, or PBMCs came the material, which was cDNA or gDNA.

The V gene is TRBV27, the J gene TRBJ2-2, with 14 bases fitting TRBD2. Material for sequencing was peripheral blood. The receptor was isolated from a human donor in a cohort sampled during active COVID-19. The CDR3 here is CASSLRTSGGLGTGELFF. The CDR3 region has the DNA TGTGCCAGCAGTCTAAGGACTAGCGGGGGGTTGGGGACCGGGGAGCTGTTTTTT.